Following are 18 T cell receptor beta chains from one sample sequenced in a study of T cells in tuberculosis. Only in-frame clones appear in the TCRdb table, and some are missing; sequencing was by immunoSEQ multiplex PCR. Of tens of thousands of clones listed, 85% to 95% were seen once; the top ten hold roughly 7.2%. Input material: PBMCs. The receptors come from a donor aged 10-35 years with latent tuberculosis or without tuberculosis infection.

J is TRBJ2-1 and V is TRBV7-6, with 7 bases that match TRBD2. Germline CDR1 and CDR2: SGHVS and FNYEAQ. CDR3 length: 14 amino acids. The trim removed 5 bases at V and 6 bases at J, leaving 7 bases unmatched. CDR3 loop: CASSLSGAINEQFF. The CDR3 nucleotides read TGTGCCAGCAGCCTCAGCGGGGCCATCAATGAGCAGTTCTTC.

The V gene is TRBV4-2, the J gene TRBJ2-2; 8 bases match TRBD2. The germline gives CDR1 LGHNA, CDR2 YNFKEQ. V shed 2 bases and J 0 bases; nucleotides not matched to a gene: 2. The CDR3 runs to 16 residues. The CDR3: CASSQLAGPNTGELFF. In DNA form, the CDR3 reads TGTGCCAGCAGCCAATTAGCGGGGCCGAACACCGGGGAGCTGTTTTTT.

V and J are TRBV19 and TRBJ1-4; 8 bases are shared with TRBD1. Looked up from germline, CDR1 is LNHDA and CDR2 is SQIVND (reference sequence). The CDR3 totals 15 residues. V lost 3 bases, J lost 5 bases, and 5 bases stayed unmatched. The CDR3 reads CASSIGDRRNEKLFF. CDR3 nucleotide sequence: TGTGCCAGTAGTATTGGGGACAGGAGAAATGAAAAACTGTTTTTT.

The chain links TRBV2 to TRBJ1-1; 8 nucleotides line up with TRBD1. The junction had 2 bases not matched to a gene; V was cut back by 6 bases and J by 11 bases. Germline loops: CDR1 SNHLY, CDR2 FYNNEI. The CDR3 covers 10 residues. The DNA of the CDR3 is TGTGCCAGCAGGACAGGGGATGCTTTCTTT. Translated, it gives CASRTGDAFF.

The gene calls are TRBV30 and TRBJ1-5; D unclear. The CDR3 has 12 residues. Germline lookup yields CDR1 GTSNPN and CDR2 SVGIG (reference sequence). V lost 3 bases to trimming and J lost 3 bases, with 6 bases between them. CDR3 DNA sequence: TGTGCCTGGAGACTAAACAATCAGCCCCAGCATTTT. Protein product: CAWRLNNQPQHF.

The J gene is TRBJ2-3, the V gene TRBV9, with TRBD2 matching 10 bases. This CDR3 has 16 residues. From germline, CDR1 is SGDLS and CDR2 YYNGEE. V was pared by 3 bases and J by 0 bases, with 4 bases of the junction left unmatched. The CDR3 region is CASSASGGESTDTQYF. The CDR3 DNA follows: TGTGCCAGCAGCGCCAGCGGGGGGGAAAGCACAGATACGCAGTATTTT. Supplemented by reference TRBV9 and TRBJ2-3, the full variable domain reads DSGVTQTPKHLITATGQRVTLRCSPRSGDLSVYWYQQSLDQGLQFLIQYYNGEERAKGNILERFSAQQFPDLHSELNLSSLELGDSALYFCASSASGGESTDTQYFGPGTRLTVL.

This chain connects TRBV2 to TRBJ2-3; the match to TRBD1 covers 10 bases. The CDR3 loop spans 15 amino acids. Trimming took 6 bases from V and 2 from J; bases not matched to a gene: 5. Germline CDR1 and CDR2: SNHLY and FYNNEI. The CDR3 bases are TGTGCCAGCAGGGCCGGGACAGGGGCCACAGATACGCAGTATTTT. Encoded protein: CASRAGTGATDTQYF.

The rearrangement uses TRBV5-1 and TRBJ1-3, with 11 bases lining up with TRBD1. V lost 3 bases and J lost 1; bases outside the gene matches: 6. CDR3 length: 17 amino acids. The germline V gene has CDR1 SGHRS and CDR2 YFSETQ. CDR3 amino acids: CASSYLGQGGSGNTIYF. For the CDR3, the DNA is TGCGCCAGCAGCTACTTGGGACAGGGGGGATCTGGAAACACCATATATTTT.

The chain uses TRBV7-6 and TRBJ2-2, with TRBD2 matching 9 bases. V gave up 3 bases and J gave up 6 bases; unmatched junction bases: 8. The CDR3 loop spans 16 amino acids. Germline-derived CDR1 and CDR2 are SGHVS and FNYEAQ. CDR3 region: CASSFEAGGASGELFF. The DNA of the CDR3 is TGTGCCAGCAGCTTTGAAGCGGGGGGTGCGTCCGGGGAGCTGTTTTTT.

DNA for the CDR3: TGTGCCACCAGCAGATCGGACAGGGGGATGTGGGCAGATACGCAGTATTTT. Amino acids: CATSRSDRGMWADTQYF. The chain uses TRBV15 and TRBJ2-3; 10 bases align to TRBD1. Losses at the gene ends were 2 bases for V and 4 bases for J; bases not matched to a gene: 9. Per the germline V gene, CDR1 is LNHNV and CDR2 is YYDKDF (reference sequence). This CDR3 comprises 17 residues. The full variable domain, completed using reference TRBV15 and TRBJ2-3, is DAMVIQNPRYQVTQFGKPVTLSCSQTLNHNVMYWYQQKSSQAPKLLFHYYDKDFNNEADTPDNFQSRRPNTSFCFLDIRSPGLGDTAMYLCATSRSDRGMWADTQYFGPGTRLTVL.

The V gene is TRBV6-1, the J gene TRBJ1-2, with D unresolved. Germline V gene sequence: CDR1 MNHNS, CDR2 SASEGT. The CDR3 is 14 amino acids. V lost 7 bases and J 5 bases, leaving 17 bases between the germline ends. The DNA for the CDR3 is TGTGCCAGCATTTCAACACCGGGTCCTTATGGCTACACCTTC. This sequence encodes CASISTPGPYGYTF.

The gene calls are TRBV7-9 and TRBJ2-3; 11 bases align to TRBD2. V gave up 4 bases and J gave up 5 bases; unmatched junction bases: 11. CDR1 and CDR2 (germline): SEHNR, FQNEAQ (reference sequence). This CDR3 has 17 residues. The CDR3 DNA reads TGTGCCAGCAGCTCCCTCACTAGCGGGGGCCTGGGAGATACGCAGTATTTT. Translated, it gives CASSSLTSGGLGDTQYF.

This CDR3 is CASSFDRLRAHYGYTF. As DNA, the CDR3 is TGTGCCAGCAGCTTCGACCGCTTGCGGGCGCACTATGGCTACACCTTC. The rearrangement uses TRBV7-2 and TRBJ1-2; D is undetermined. Trimming removed 3 bases from V and 3 bases from J, with 17 bases in between. Germline lookup yields CDR1 SGHTA and CDR2 FQGNSA. The CDR3 covers 16 residues.

This rearrangement joins TRBV7-9 to TRBJ1-2; 11 nucleotides line up with TRBD1. From germline, CDR1 is SEHNR and CDR2 FQNEAQ (reference sequence). V lost 1 base to trimming and J lost 0 bases; unmatched junction nucleotides: 7. This CDR3 contains 18 residues. The CDR3 reads CASSLGGQGASANYGYTF. The CDR3, as DNA: TGTGCCAGCAGCTTAGGAGGACAGGGGGCTTCAGCTAACTATGGCTACACCTTC.

This sequence joins TRBV9 and TRBJ1-3; D unresolved. This CDR3 region has 16 residues. The V gene's germline CDR1 is SGDLS and CDR2 YYNGEE. V was clipped by 0 bases and J by 0 bases, with 10 bases between them. The CDR3 reads CASSVVPTSSGNTIYF. The CDR3, as DNA: TGTGCCAGCAGCGTAGTCCCCACAAGCTCTGGAAACACCATATATTTT.

Here the CDR3 reads CASSLGSLGTGYSNQPQHF. For the CDR3, the DNA is TGTGCCAGCAGCTTGGGAAGTTTAGGGACAGGATATAGCAATCAGCCCCAGCATTTT. The rearrangement joins TRBV5-5 to TRBJ1-5; the match to TRBD1 covers 8 bases. Per germline, CDR1 SGHKS and CDR2 YYEKEE (reference sequence). This CDR3 is 19 amino acids long. The J segment lost 0 bases and the V segment lost 0 bases, leaving 11 bases of the junction unmatched.

J is TRBJ1-2 and V is TRBV19; TRBD1 aligns across 9 bases. The trim removed 4 bases at V and 3 bases at J, leaving 9 bases unmatched. The germline V gene has CDR1 LNHDA and CDR2 SQIVND (reference sequence). The CDR3 sequence is 16 residues long. In DNA, the CDR3 is TGTGCCAGTAGTACCCCGACAGGGGGTAAAGACTATGGCTACACCTTC. This gives the protein CASSTPTGGKDYGYTF.

J is TRBJ1-2 and V is TRBV14; tentative D call: TRBD1 (5 bases). Trimming removed 0 bases at V and 0 bases at J, with 8 bases between. Germline V gene data show CDR1 as SGHDN and CDR2 as FVKESK. This CDR3 has 15 amino acids. CDR3: CASSQERTPNYGYTF. The CDR3 DNA is TGTGCCAGCAGCCAAGAACGGACACCTAACTATGGCTACACCTTC.